Listed below are T cell receptor beta chains from one sample, sequenced in a study of blood T cell repertoires in COVID-19. Clones were read by immunoSEQ multiplex PCR, and TCRdb kept only the in-frame ones, dropping some. The repertoire consists of 200,000 to 250,000 clones, with about 83% occurring once and the leading ten covering roughly 2%. The source material was peripheral blood. The source of these receptors is a man aged 30 to 45 who had recovered from COVID-19. Both conserved end residues are part of each CDR3. D genes are given only for firm matches. Clone size is stated in some rows and not others, as once, few, many or a class when expanded.

d_call j_call clone_size v_call cdr3_nt cdr3_aa
TRBD1 TRBJ2-1 . TRBV19 TGTGCCAGTAGTTGGGACACGACAGGGGCGTACAATGAGCAGTTCTTC CASSWDTTGAYNEQFF
. TRBJ2-3 . TRBV5-4 TGTGCCAGCAGCTCACAGGGTGCAGATACGCAGTATTTT CASSSQGADTQYF
. TRBJ1-5 few TRBV6-2/TRBV6-3 TGTGCCAGCAGTTATAAACAAGGACGGGGAGTTTATAGCAATCAGCCCCAGCATTTT CASSYKQGRGVYSNQPQHF
. TRBJ2-5 . TRBV4-1 TGCGCCAGCAGCCAAGTGGTGGCTCAGGGACAAGAGACCCAGTACTTC CASSQVVAQGQETQYF
TRBD1 TRBJ1-5 . TRBV19 TGTGCCAGTAGCCACGAGTCCGGGACAGGGGGCTTTCTGGGCAATCAGCCCCAGCATTTT CASSHESGTGGFLGNQPQHF
TRBD1 TRBJ2-5 . TRBV25-1 TGTGCCAGCAGTCGACAGGGGAGAGAGACCCAGTACTTC CASSRQGRETQYF
TRBD1 TRBJ1-1 . TRBV6-5 TGTGCCAGCAGACAGGGGACCCCCGGTGGAGAAGCTTTCTTT CASRQGTPGGEAFF
. TRBJ1-5 . TRBV18 TGTGCCAGCTCACCATCTGGAGCCAATCAGCCCCAGCATTTT CASSPSGANQPQHF
. TRBJ1-5 . TRBV6-5 TGTGCCAGCGACTGGAATGGATATAGCAATCAGCCCCAGCATTTT CASDWNGYSNQPQHF
. TRBJ1-3 . TRBV7-3 TGTGCCAGCAGCTCCTCCCCTGGAAACACCATATATTTT CASSSSPGNTIYF
. TRBJ1-1 few TRBV19 TGTGCCAGTAGCCCAATATCAGGGGCGAACACTGAAGCTTTCTTT CASSPISGANTEAFF
. TRBJ2-5 . TRBV7-8 TGTGCCAGCAGCTTACTCCGGGGACAAGAGACCCAGTACTTC CASSLLRGQETQYF
. TRBJ1-5 . TRBV19 TGTGCCAGTAGTAGGGCGGGACGGACTAATCAGCCCCAGCATTTT CASSRAGRTNQPQHF
TRBD2 TRBJ2-3 . TRBV7-8 TGTGCCAGCAGCTTAGCGTCGACTAGCGGGGCTGATACGCAGTATTTT CASSLASTSGADTQYF
TRBD2 TRBJ2-3 . TRBV2 TGTGCCGGTGGGGGGGTAAGGGGAGATACGCAGTATTTT CAGGGVRGDTQYF